The 22 T cell receptor beta chains below come from one sample, sequenced in a study of post-analysis software for immune sequencing data. General study points: Controls showed lower frequencies than patients for four to six TRBV segments, and TRBV5-6, TRBV5-1 and TRBV20-1 were among these.

Their cognate antigens are unknown. Unique molecular identifiers featured in each of the TCR beta cDNA libraries. TCRdb re-called the PCR reads with MiXCR, one entry per CDR3 protein. The table lists approximately 690,000 distinct CDR3 sequences, approximately 59% of them singletons. Sequencing was done on a sample of blood. The receptor source for this set is a girl aged 2 to 9 with multiple sclerosis.

The chain is built from TRBV6-2 or TRBV6-3 and TRBJ2-1; tentatively, D is TRBD2 (5 bases). Germline V lookup: CDR1 MNHEY, CDR2 SVGEGT. CDR3 size: 14 residues. The V end was cut by 4 bases, the J end by 5 bases, with 12 bases between. CDR3 loop: CASSSSLANNEQFF. The DNA of the CDR3 is TGTGCCAGCAGTTCCTCTTTAGCGAACAATGAGCAGTTCTTC.

This clonotype was detected a few times. The chain employs TRBV15 and TRBJ2-3; D uncertain. Germline V gene lookup returns CDR1 LNHNV and CDR2 YYDKDF (reference sequence). The CDR3 is made up of 15 amino acids. V lost 1 base, J lost 8 bases, and 16 bases lay in between. The CDR3 region has the DNA TGTGCCACCAGCAGAGCTTCGAACCCCCCCAGTACGCAGTATTTT. The encoded protein is CATSRASNPPSTQYF.

V usage is TRBV2 and J usage is TRBJ1-2; TRBD1 agrees at 9 bases. The CDR3 is made up of 14 amino acids. CDR1 SNHLY and CDR2 FYNNEI come from the germline V gene. V lost 5 bases to trimming and J lost 4 bases; unmatched junction nucleotides: 5. This CDR3 reads CASSPGQGIYGYTF. The CDR3 nucleotides read TGTGCCAGCAGTCCGGGACAGGGTATCTATGGCTACACCTTC.

The V call is TRBV29-1, the J call TRBJ2-1, with D maybe TRBD2 (6 bases). From germline, CDR1 is SQVTM and CDR2 ANQGSEA. The CDR3 spans 15 residues. Trimming left V 7 bases short and J 0 bases short, with 16 bases between. The CDR3 nucleotides are TGCAGCGCCAGAGGGCGGGGAAACTCCTACAATGAGCAGTTCTTC. Protein product: CSARGRGNSYNEQFF.

The chain recombines TRBV7-2 with TRBJ2-1, with TRBD2 identical over 7 bases. This CDR3 spans 15 amino acids. The V segment lost 1 base and the J segment 6 bases; nucleotides outside the gene matches: 6. Germline V gives CDR1 SGHTA, CDR2 FQGNSA. The CDR3 DNA is TGTGCCAGCAGCTTAGAAGGACTAGGACTCAATGAGCAGTTCTTC. Translating gives CASSLEGLGLNEQFF.

A remark on this clonotype: Compared with germline, one end of the junction differs, possibly owing to a read error. The chain uses TRBV10-3 and TRBJ2-1; 7 bases map to TRBD1. Germline CDR1 reads ENHRY; CDR2 reads SYGVKD. The CDR3 has 17 residues. CDR3 sequence: CTIKAGDSLITYNEQFF. For the CDR3, the DNA is TGTACCATCAAGGCAGGGGACAGTCTCATCACTTACAATGAGCAGTTCTTC.

V and J are TRBV12-3 or TRBV12-4 and TRBJ2-1; tentative D call: TRBD1 (6 bases). Trimming pared 5 bases from V and 7 bases from J, leaving 15 bases between. The CDR3 has 14 residues. The CDR3 reads CASSQLGAGNEQFF. The CDR3 region has the DNA TGTGCCAGCAGTCAGCTGGGGGCGGGTAATGAGCAGTTCTTC.

This clonotype was counted a few times. This sequence joins TRBV4-1 and TRBJ2-5; tentatively, D is TRBD1 or TRBD2 (5 bases each). The assigned J gene may be wrong: the sequence end matches TRBJ2-7 better. Germline-derived CDR1 and CDR2 are MGHRA and YSYEKL. This CDR3 spans 14 amino acids. CDR3 bases: TGCGCCAGCAGCCCTGGGGAACTAGGGGACGAGCAGTACTTC. It yields the protein CASSPGELGDEQYF.

The rearrangement uses TRBV6-5 and TRBJ2-1; 8 bases agree with TRBD1. The CDR3 runs 15 residues. Trimming at V came to 5 bases and at J to 4 bases, leaving 7 bases not matched to a gene. Germline loops: CDR1 MNHEY, CDR2 SVGAGI. The CDR3 nucleotides read TGTGCCAGCAGTCGACAGGGGACCTTATACAATGAGCAGTTCTTC. Its protein product is CASSRQGTLYNEQFF.

This clonotype was seen a few times. The chain has TRBV6-1 and TRBJ2-4; D uncertain. The V end lost 3 bases, the J end lost 1 base, and 7 bases lay between the germline ends. Germline CDR1 is MNHNS and CDR2 is SASEGT. The CDR3 length is 14 residues. The CDR3 spells CASSESSAKNIQYF. In nucleotides, the CDR3 is TGTGCCAGCAGTGAGAGTTCTGCCAAAAACATTCAGTACTTC.

The chain uses TRBV6-6 and TRBJ2-2; possibly TRBD1 or TRBD2 for D (5 bases each). The CDR3 runs to 15 residues. The V end lost 5 bases, the J end lost 2 bases, and 12 bases lay between the germline ends. In germline, CDR1 is MNHNY, CDR2 SVGAGI (reference sequence). The CDR3 is CASSASGTNTGELFF. The CDR3 DNA follows: TGTGCCAGCAGTGCCTCCGGGACCAACACCGGGGAGCTGTTTTTT.

The chain couples TRBV6-5 to TRBJ2-7, with a possible D match to TRBD1 (6 bases). V lost 7 bases and J 7 bases, leaving 26 bases between the germline ends. Germline-derived CDR1 and CDR2 are MNHEY and SVGAGI. The CDR3 totals 16 residues. In DNA, the CDR3 is TGTGCCAGCACCCGACTGACAGGATTGGGGTCCGGTGAGCAGTACTTC. Protein: CASTRLTGLGSGEQYF.

The chain recombines TRBV9 with TRBJ2-4; D not certain. This CDR3 is 14 amino acids long. Germline V gene lookup returns CDR1 SGDLS and CDR2 YYNGEE. V lost 0 bases, J lost 8 bases, and 12 bases lay in between. The CDR3 loop reads CASSVGPASDIQYF. The CDR3 DNA sequence: TGTGCCAGCAGCGTAGGCCCAGCGTCGGACATTCAGTACTTC.

The V gene is TRBV5-6, the J gene TRBJ2-3; D is perhaps TRBD1 (6 bases). Trimming took 3 bases from V and 1 from J, leaving 18 bases between them. Germline values: CDR1 SGHDT, CDR2 YYEEEE. The CDR3 consists of 17 residues. The CDR3 reads CASSSRTELFGTDTQYF. The CDR3 nucleotides read TGTGCCAGCAGCTCCAGGACAGAGCTATTCGGCACAGATACGCAGTATTTT.

Only a few counts were recorded for this clonotype. The chain recombines TRBV5-1 with TRBJ2-6; D uncertain. The germline CDR1 and CDR2 sequences are SGHRS and YFSETQ. The length of the CDR3 is 17 residues. The germline V and J ends were trimmed by 4 bases and 0 bases, with 14 bases remaining between them. The CDR3 is CASSLLTELSGANVLTF. In DNA form, the CDR3 reads TGCGCCAGCAGCCTACTAACAGAGCTCTCTGGGGCCAACGTCCTGACTTTC.

This chain uses TRBV5-5 with TRBJ1-6, with D tentatively TRBD1 (6 bases). This CDR3 region has 15 residues. Trimming shortened V by 0 bases and J by 7 bases, and 11 bases separated the two germline ends. CDR1 is SGHKS and CDR2 is YYEKEE in the germline V gene (reference sequence). The CDR3 DNA follows: TGTGCCAGCAGCTTGGCGGGGGGCGTAAATTCACCCCTCCACTTT. Its protein is CASSLAGGVNSPLHF.

This clonotype showed up just a few times. The CDR3 region has the DNA TGCAGTGCTAGAGACGGGGGTGAGCAGTTCTTC. Translating it yields CSARDGGEQFF. The chain recombines TRBV20-1 with TRBJ2-1, with a tentative D call TRBD2 (6 bases). CDR1 is DFQATT, CDR2 SNEGSKA, per germline (reference sequence). This CDR3 contains 11 residues. Trimming stripped 0 bases from V and 9 bases from J, with 6 bases between.

The V call is TRBV4-1, the J call TRBJ2-3; 7 bases map to TRBD2. Germline trimming cut 4 bases from V and 2 bases from J; bases unmatched to any gene: 9. Germline V lookup: CDR1 MGHRA, CDR2 YSYEKL. The CDR3 covers 16 residues. CDR3 in DNA: TGCGCCAGCAGCCCAATCCGACTAGCCCTCACAGATACGCAGTATTTT. Translation gives CASSPIRLALTDTQYF.

V is TRBV20-1 and J is TRBJ1-2; tentatively, D is TRBD1 (6 bases). The length of the CDR3 is 13 residues. The germline V gene has CDR1 DFQATT and CDR2 SNEGSKA (reference sequence). The V end was cut by 3 bases, the J end by 4 bases, with 12 bases between. The CDR3 region is CSASRGGVYGYTF. The CDR3, as DNA: TGCAGTGCTAGTAGGGGGGGGGTCTATGGCTACACCTTC.

The chain carries TRBV12-3 or TRBV12-4 and TRBJ1-5, with a weak D call TRBD1 (6 bases). V was cut by 6 bases and J by 2 bases, with 14 bases left in between. The CDR3 is 15 amino acids. CDR3 residues: CASRSPGVGNQPQHF. CDR3 in DNA: TGTGCCAGCAGATCTCCAGGGGTGGGCAATCAGCCCCAGCATTTT.

The chain carries TRBV24-1 and TRBJ1-2; D unclear. Trimming took off 1 base at V and 7 bases at J, with 6 bases between the two ends. The CDR3 is 12 residues long. Germline CDR1 reads KGHDR; CDR2 reads SFDVKD. CDR3 protein: CATSDFGIGYTF. The CDR3 DNA sequence: TGTGCCACCAGTGATTTCGGAATTGGCTACACCTTC.

V usage is TRBV27 and J usage is TRBJ2-4, with D uncertain. The germline gives CDR1 MNHEY, CDR2 SMNVEV (reference sequence). The CDR3 spans 15 residues. Between the trimmed V and J ends, which lost 0 bases and 5 bases, there was a span of 11 bases. The CDR3 is CASSLSVEGENIQYF. CDR3 sequence (DNA): TGTGCCAGCAGTTTATCGGTTGAAGGAGAAAACATTCAGTACTTC.